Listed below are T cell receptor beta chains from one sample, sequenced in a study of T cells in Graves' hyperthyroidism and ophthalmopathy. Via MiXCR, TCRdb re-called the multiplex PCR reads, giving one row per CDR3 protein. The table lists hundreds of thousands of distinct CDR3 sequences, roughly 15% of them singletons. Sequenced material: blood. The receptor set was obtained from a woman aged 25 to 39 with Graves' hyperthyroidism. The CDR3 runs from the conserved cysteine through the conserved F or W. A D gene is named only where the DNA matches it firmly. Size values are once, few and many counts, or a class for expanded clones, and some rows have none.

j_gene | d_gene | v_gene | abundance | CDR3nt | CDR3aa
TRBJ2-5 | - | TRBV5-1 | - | TGCGCCAGCAGCTTGGCGGGGAGCACCCAGTACTTC | CASSLAGSTQYF
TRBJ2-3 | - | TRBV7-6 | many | TGTGCCAGCAGCTTAGCGGTAGGGTGGGCAGATACGCAGTATTTT | CASSLAVGWADTQYF
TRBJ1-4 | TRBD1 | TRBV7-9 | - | TGTGCCAGCAGCTGGGGGACAGGTGAAAATGAAAAACTGTTTTTT | CASSWGTGENEKLFF
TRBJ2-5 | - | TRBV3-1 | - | TGTGCTAGCAGCCAAGGGTACAGACAAGAGACCCAGTACTTC | CASSQGYRQETQYF
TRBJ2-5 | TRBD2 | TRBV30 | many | TGTGCCTGGAAAGGGAGGGACCAAGAGACCCAGTACTTC | CAWKGRDQETQYF
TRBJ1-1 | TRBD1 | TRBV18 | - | TGTGCCAGCTCACCAGAAGACTCAGGGGGCGCAGGGGCTTTCTTT | CASSPEDSGGAGAFF
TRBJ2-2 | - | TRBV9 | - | TGTGCCAGCAGCGTATATGGTCGACCCAACACCGGGGAGCTGTTTTTT | CASSVYGRPNTGELFF
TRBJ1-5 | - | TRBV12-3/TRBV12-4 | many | TGTGCCAGCAGTTCCGGACACTATAGCAATCAGCCCCAGCATTTT | CASSSGHYSNQPQHF
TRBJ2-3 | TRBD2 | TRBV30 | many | TGTGCCTGGAGTGTTGGAGCGGGAGGAAGGGGAGATACGCAGTATTTT | CAWSVGAGGRGDTQYF
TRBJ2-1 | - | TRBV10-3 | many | TGTGCCATCAGTGACCCCGGGGGCGGATCATCCTACAATGAGCAGTTCTTC | CAISDPGGGSSYNEQFF
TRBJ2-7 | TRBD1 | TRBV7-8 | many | TGTGCCAGCAGCTTAGGGGACAGGGCATCCTACGAGCAGTACTTC | CASSLGDRASYEQYF
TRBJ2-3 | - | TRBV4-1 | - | TGCGCCAGCAGCCAGGGCCACCAGCGGTCAGATACGCAGTATTTT | CASSQGHQRSDTQYF
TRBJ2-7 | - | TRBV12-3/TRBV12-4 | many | TGTGCCAGCAGCCACGGACTACTAATCTACGAGCAGTACTTC | CASSHGLLIYEQYF
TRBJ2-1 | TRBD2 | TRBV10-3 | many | TGTGCCATCAGTAGTTTAGCGGGAGAGAGGGATGAGCAGTTCTTC | CAISSLAGERDEQFF
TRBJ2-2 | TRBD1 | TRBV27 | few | TGTGCCAGCAGGACAGGGGGCTCACGCACGAACACCGGGGAGCTGTTTTTT | CASRTGGSRTNTGELFF
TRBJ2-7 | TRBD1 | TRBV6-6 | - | TGTGCCAGCAGTTACCCGACAGGGGAGGACCACGAGCAGTACTTC | CASSYPTGEDHEQYF
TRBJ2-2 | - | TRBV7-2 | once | TGTGCCAGCAGCGCCGGACAGCTTTACACCGGGGAGCTGTTTTTT | CASSAGQLYTGELFF
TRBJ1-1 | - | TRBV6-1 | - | TGTGCCACCAACATAATGAACACTGAAGCTTTCTTT | CATNIMNTEAFF
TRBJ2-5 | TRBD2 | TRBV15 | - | TGTGCCACCAGCAGAGATTGGGGAGGGACCCAAGAGACCCAGTACTTC | CATSRDWGGTQETQYF
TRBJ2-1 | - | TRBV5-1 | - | TGCGCCAGCAGCACCGGGGACTCCTCCCGACCGTTCTTC | CASSTGDSSRPFF
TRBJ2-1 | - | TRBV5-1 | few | TGCGCCAGCAGCTTAGTAATTGGTGCCTACAATGAGCAGTTCTTC | CASSLVIGAYNEQFF
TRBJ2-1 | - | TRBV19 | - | TGTGCCAGTGGGCCCCCTTCGGCCGTTCCAACCCCGCAGTTCTTC | CASGPPSAVPTPQFF
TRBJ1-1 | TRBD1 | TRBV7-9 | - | TGTGCCAGCAGCTCAGGGGGCCGGCGGGGGGTCGTCACTGAAGCTTTCTTT | CASSSGGRRGVVTEAFF
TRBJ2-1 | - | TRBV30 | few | TGTGCCTGGAGTGTCGTGGGAGGTCCTTACAATGAGCAGTTCTTC | CAWSVVGGPYNEQFF
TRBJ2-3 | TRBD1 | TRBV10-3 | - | TGTGCCATCAGTGATCCGGGACAGGGGCAAACAGATACGCAGTATTTT | CAISDPGQGQTDTQYF
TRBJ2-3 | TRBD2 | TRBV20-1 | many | TGCAGTGTCGTAAGCGGGACGTGGGGCACAGATACGCAGTATTTT | CSVVSGTWGTDTQYF
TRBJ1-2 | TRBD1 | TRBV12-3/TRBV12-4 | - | TGTGCCAGCAGCACCCCCGGGACAGGGGACTATGGCTACACCTTC | CASSTPGTGDYGYTF
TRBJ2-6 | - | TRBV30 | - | TGTGCCGAGGGGTCTGGGGCCAACGTCCTGACTTTC | CAEGSGANVLTF
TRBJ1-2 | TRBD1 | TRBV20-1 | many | TGCAGTGCACAGAGGGGAGGGCAGGGGGCTGGTGGCTACACCTTC | CSAQRGGQGAGGYTF
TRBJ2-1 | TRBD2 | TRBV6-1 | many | TGTGCCAGCAGTTGGGAGGGCGACTTACCCTACAATGAGCAGTTCTTC | CASSWEGDLPYNEQFF